The rows below give T cell receptor beta chains drawn from one sample of a study of cytotoxic CD8 clonotypes in ibrutinib-treated CLL. The data were produced by immunoSEQ multiplex PCR, yet TCRdb's version contains in-frame clones alone and is incomplete. The data show tens of thousands of clones, 74% seen once. The source material was PBMCs, sampled before ibrutinib treatment. The origin of the receptors is a human donor with chronic lymphocytic leukemia. CDR3s include the opening cysteine and the closing phenylalanine or tryptophan. Fields, in order: clone size, V gene, D gene, J gene, CDR3 protein, CDR3 DNA. D genes are given only for firm matches. A row's size may be missing; if present it is once, few, many or a size class.

>.|TRBV19|TRBD2|TRBJ2-7
CASSMTSGLYEQYF
TGTGCCAGTAGTATGACTAGCGGGCTATACGAGCAGTACTTC
>.|TRBV2|.|TRBJ2-2
CASSAKRELFF
TGTGCCAGCAGCGCGAAGAGGGAGCTGTTTTTT
>.|TRBV28|.|TRBJ1-4
CASTPPGTKNEKLFF
TGTGCCAGCACCCCCCCCGGGACGAAAAATGAAAAACTGTTTTTT
>.|TRBV11-3|TRBD1|TRBJ2-2
CASSSGTGMAGELFF
TGTGCCAGCAGCTCCGGGACAGGGATGGCCGGGGAGCTGTTTTTT
>.|TRBV7-2|.|TRBJ2-7
CASSLALVYEQYF
TGTGCCAGCAGCTTAGCACTAGTCTACGAGCAGTACTTC
>.|TRBV4-1|.|TRBJ2-1
CASSQDLVAQYNEQFF
TGCGCCAGCAGCCAAGATTTAGTAGCCCAATACAATGAGCAGTTCTTC
>.|TRBV5-1|.|TRBJ2-7
CASSLMGPAYEQYF
TGCGCCAGCAGCCTAATGGGCCCGGCCTACGAGCAGTACTTC
>.|TRBV5-1|.|TRBJ1-1
CASSLDWGTEAFF
TGCGCCAGCAGCTTGGATTGGGGCACTGAAGCTTTCTTT
>.|TRBV6-5|TRBD2|TRBJ2-7
CASSRTSGSIYEQYF
TGTGCCAGCAGTCGGACTAGCGGGAGTATCTACGAGCAGTACTTC
>.|TRBV7-7|TRBD1|TRBJ2-1
CASSLRDRGDNEQFF
TGTGCTAGCAGCTTAAGGGACAGGGGCGACAATGAGCAGTTCTTC
>few|TRBV20-1|.|TRBJ2-7
CSAADDYEQYF
TGCAGTGCTGCTGACGATTACGAGCAGTACTTC
>few|TRBV5-5|TRBD1|TRBJ1-3
CASTQTQGAGNTIYF
TGTGCCAGCACCCAGACTCAGGGGGCTGGAAACACCATATATTTT
>.|TRBV10-3|.|TRBJ1-2
CAISEGGPYGYTF
TGTGCCATCAGTGAAGGGGGGCCTTATGGCTACACCTTC
>once|TRBV19|.|TRBJ1-2
CASRDTNPEYGYTF
TGTGCCAGCCGGGACACCAACCCGGAATATGGCTACACCTTC
>.|TRBV5-6|TRBD2|TRBJ2-7
CASSLGLAGPHEQYF
TGTGCCAGCAGCTTAGGACTAGCGGGGCCCCACGAGCAGTACTTC
>.|TRBV7-2|.|TRBJ2-3
CASSLHGSVGDTQYF
TGTGCCAGCAGCTTACACGGGAGCGTAGGAGATACGCAGTATTTT
>.|TRBV7-2|.|TRBJ2-5
CASSVGGTQYF
TGTGCCAGCAGCGTCGGGGGGACCCAGTACTTC
>.|TRBV10-3|TRBD2|TRBJ2-5
CAISDRGLAGGRLKTQYF
TGTGCCATCAGTGACAGGGGACTAGCGGGAGGTCGGTTGAAGACCCAGTACTTC
>.|TRBV5-1|.|TRBJ1-2
CASSLVQRSYGYTF
TGCGCCAGCAGCTTGGTACAGAGAAGCTATGGCTACACCTTC
>.|TRBV29-1|TRBD2|TRBJ2-7
CSVDGAGGYEQYF
TGCAGCGTTGACGGAGCGGGAGGGTACGAGCAGTACTTC
>few|TRBV11-2|TRBD2|TRBJ2-5
CASSLRSLAGGWETQYF
TGTGCCAGCAGCTTACGAAGTCTAGCGGGAGGCTGGGAGACCCAGTACTTC
>.|TRBV2|.|TRBJ1-5
CASSVWLDQPQHF
TGTGCCAGCAGTGTCTGGTTAGATCAGCCCCAGCATTTT
>few|TRBV9|TRBD1|TRBJ1-1
CASSPRTGKEAEAFF
TGTGCCAGCAGCCCGCGGACAGGGAAAGAGGCTGAAGCTTTCTTT
>few|TRBV5-1|.|TRBJ2-1
CASSLGSADNEQFF
TGCGCCAGCAGCTTGGGTAGCGCCGACAATGAGCAGTTCTTC
>.|TRBV7-9|TRBD2|TRBJ2-3
CASSFRTSGRSDTQYF
TGTGCCAGCAGCTTTCGGACTAGCGGGAGATCAGATACGCAGTATTTT
>.|TRBV30|.|TRBJ2-3
CAWSDSGLLATDTQYF
TGTGCCTGGAGTGATTCGGGCCTCCTCGCCACAGATACGCAGTATTTT
>.|TRBV7-9|.|TRBJ2-7
CASSLASGQGQREQYF
TGTGCCAGCAGCTTAGCGAGCGGCCAAGGTCAGAGAGAGCAGTACTTC
>.|TRBV30|.|TRBJ2-3
CAWSVVPEDTQYF
TGTGCCTGGAGTGTTGTCCCCGAAGATACGCAGTATTTT
>.|TRBV6-6|TRBD2|TRBJ2-5
CASSRVAGVMETQYF
TGTGCCAGCAGCCGAGTAGCGGGAGTCATGGAGACCCAGTACTTC
>.|TRBV11-2|.|TRBJ2-1
CASSFGGGNEQFF
TGTGCCAGCAGCTTTGGGGGAGGCAATGAGCAGTTCTTC
>.|TRBV11-1|TRBD1|TRBJ1-1
CASSIGTANTEAFF
TGTGCCAGCAGCATCGGGACAGCGAACACTGAAGCTTTCTTT
>.|TRBV7-2|.|TRBJ2-2
CASSPNRVRNTGELFF
TGTGCCAGCAGCCCGAATCGGGTCAGAAACACCGGGGAGCTGTTTTTT
>.|TRBV11-3|.|TRBJ1-5
CASSVRRYNQPQHF
TGTGCCAGCAGCGTACGACGGTACAATCAGCCCCAGCATTTT
>.|TRBV5-1|TRBD2|TRBJ2-5
CASSPGLANQETQYF
TGCGCCAGCAGCCCCGGACTAGCGAATCAAGAGACCCAGTACTTC
>.|TRBV2|TRBD2|TRBJ2-3
CASSSGSWADTQYF
TGTGCCAGCAGTAGCGGGAGTTGGGCAGATACGCAGTATTTT
>.|TRBV7-9|TRBD2|TRBJ2-2
CASSLYAAGDTGELFF
TGTGCCAGCAGCTTATACGCAGCGGGAGACACCGGGGAGCTGTTTTTT
>.|TRBV6-1|TRBD1|TRBJ1-3
CASGEGAAGNTIYF
TGTGCCAGCGGTGAGGGGGCGGCTGGAAACACCATATATTTT
>.|TRBV19|.|TRBJ1-3
CASAKGGPGNTIYF
TGTGCCAGTGCGAAAGGGGGTCCTGGAAACACCATATATTTT
>.|TRBV2|.|TRBJ2-5
CASMVQETQYF
TGTGCCAGCATGGTTCAAGAGACCCAGTACTTC
>.|TRBV9|.|TRBJ2-3
CASSVAVKSSTDTQYF
TGTGCCAGCAGCGTAGCCGTAAAGAGTTCCACAGATACGCAGTATTTT
>.|TRBV28|TRBD1|TRBJ2-7
CASYNPRTGSYEQYF
TGTGCCAGCTACAACCCCCGGACAGGATCCTACGAGCAGTACTTC
>few|TRBV9|.|TRBJ1-1
CASSVVRGNTEAFF
TGTGCCAGCAGCGTAGTCAGGGGGAACACTGAAGCTTTCTTT
>.|TRBV6-6|.|TRBJ1-5
CASSSDPYEGNQPQHF
TGTGCCAGCAGTTCGGACCCCTATGAAGGCAATCAGCCCCAGCATTTT
>few|TRBV19|.|TRBJ2-3
CATRVAPSTDTQYF
TGTGCCACGCGAGTAGCCCCGAGCACAGATACGCAGTATTTT
>.|TRBV10-3|.|TRBJ2-3
CAISDSTDTQYF
TGTGCCATCAGTGATTCCACAGATACGCAGTATTTT
>.|TRBV5-6|.|TRBJ1-2
CASSLGQVGGYTF
TGTGCCAGCAGCTTGGGACAGGTCGGTGGCTACACCTTC
>once|TRBV5-6|TRBD2|TRBJ2-7
CASSAATSGSYEQYF
TGTGCCAGCAGCGCGGCGACTAGCGGGAGCTACGAGCAGTACTTC
>.|TRBV5-6|.|TRBJ1-5
CASSLEGGGNQPQHF
TGTGCCAGCAGCTTGGAGGGGGGAGGCAATCAGCCCCAGCATTTT
>.|TRBV5-4|.|TRBJ1-5
CASSQEGSGLIGQHF
TGTGCCAGCAGCCAAGAAGGGTCAGGACTGATCGGCCAGCATTTT
>.|TRBV10-3|.|TRBJ2-7
CAISESSVSSYEQYF
TGTGCCATCAGTGAGTCGAGCGTAAGCTCCTACGAGCAGTACTTC
>.|TRBV14|TRBD1|TRBJ2-7
CASSQQGVYEQYF
TGTGCCAGCAGCCAACAGGGGGTCTACGAGCAGTACTTC
>few|TRBV9|TRBD2|TRBJ2-4
CASTPSEGERERKWAKNIQYF
TGTGCCAGCACCCCGTCCGAGGGGGAGCGGGAGCGGAAATGGGCCAAAAACATTCAGTACTTC
>.|TRBV10-3|TRBD2|TRBJ2-7
CAISESIGTSSGSYEQYF
TGTGCCATCAGTGAGTCGATCGGGACTAGCAGCGGCTCCTACGAGCAGTACTTC